These 10 T cell receptor beta chains share one sample of origin, sequenced in a study of OX40 agonist ivuxolimab in advanced cancers. Method: immunoSEQ multiplex PCR; TCRdb's copy keeps in-frame clones and lacks some. The sample records about 80,000 clones, about four fifths being singletons. This specimen was CD4+ or CD8+ T cells sorted from blood, taken in a trial of the OX40 agonist ivuxolimab. The source of these receptors is an adult with an advanced solid tumor such as melanoma, head and neck, liver or kidney cancer.

The CDR3 sequence: CAISEISPGQGTSKLFF. The DNA of the CDR3 is TGTGCCATCAGTGAGATAAGTCCGGGACAGGGTACAAGTAAACTGTTTTTT. The gene calls are TRBV10-3 and TRBJ1-4; 9 bases match TRBD1. V lost 2 bases, J lost 11 bases, and 15 bases stayed unmatched. Germline CDR1 ENHRY, CDR2 SYGVKD. The CDR3 loop spans 17 amino acids.

This clone came up a few times. V gene TRBV7-6 combines with J gene TRBJ1-3; D gene uncertain. Germline CDR1 is SGHVS and CDR2 is FNYEAQ. The CDR3 length is 16 residues. Trimming shortened V by 5 bases and J by 0 bases, and 14 bases separated the two germline ends. The CDR3 loop reads CASSPGPGYSGNTIYF. The CDR3 DNA reads as TGTGCCAGCAGCCCAGGCCCGGGGTACTCTGGAAACACCATATATTTT.

The genes are TRBV6-1 and TRBJ1-4; D unclear. Trimming left V 6 bases short and J 8 bases short, with 16 bases between. This CDR3 is built from 14 residues. Germline assignment: CDR1 MNHNS and CDR2 SASEGT. The CDR3 DNA is TGTGCCAGCAGCCCCAGGTGGGATGGGGAAAAACTGTTTTTT. This gives the protein CASSPRWDGEKLFF.

In its sample, this clone was seen once. The genes are TRBV11-2 and TRBJ1-2, with TRBD1 matching 7 bases. This CDR3 is built from 14 residues. Trimming cost V 8 bases and J 5 bases; bases outside gene matches: 11. CDR1 is SGHAT and CDR2 is FQNNGV in the germline V gene. CDR3 DNA: TGTGCCAGCGGTCCCCTCGACAGGGCATATGGCTACACCTTC. Its protein product is CASGPLDRAYGYTF. The variable domain in full, with the rest retrieved from reference TRBV11-2 and TRBJ1-2, is EAGVAQSPRYKIIEKRQSVAFWCNPISGHATLYWYQQILGQGPKLLIQFQNNGVVDDSQLPKDRFSAERLKGVDSTLKIQPAKLEDSAVYLCASGPLDRAYGYTFGSGTRLTVV.

The chain links TRBV11-2 to TRBJ1-6, with unresolved D. V lost 3 bases and J lost 7, with 4 bases in between. Germline V CDR1 and CDR2: SGHAT, FQNNGV. The CDR3 has 12 residues. The CDR3 nucleotides read TGTGCCAGCAGCTTTAGAAATTCACCCCTCCACTTT. Protein product: CASSFRNSPLHF. The full variable domain, its missing parts supplied by reference TRBV11-2 and TRBJ1-6, is EAGVAQSPRYKIIEKRQSVAFWCNPISGHATLYWYQQILGQGPKLLIQFQNNGVVDDSQLPKDRFSAERLKGVDSTLKIQPAKLEDSAVYLCASSFRNSPLHFGNGTRLTVT.

V usage is TRBV18 and J usage is TRBJ2-1; no clear D gene. CDR3 length: 14 residues. Germline CDR1 is KGHSH and CDR2 is LQKENI. The V end was cut by 1 base, the J end by 10 bases, with 14 bases between. The CDR3 DNA sequence: TGTGCCAGCTCACCACGCCTCCGAGACGTCGAGCAGTTCTTC. Its translation: CASSPRLRDVEQFF.

The J gene is TRBJ2-5, the V gene TRBV14, with TRBD2 matching over 16 bases. The CDR3 runs to 19 residues. Per germline, CDR1 SGHDN and CDR2 FVKESK. Unmatched junction bases numbered 9, after V lost 0 bases and J lost 5 bases. Here the CDR3 reads CASSQDTPGLAGGPETQYF. The CDR3 DNA follows: TGTGCCAGCAGCCAAGATACCCCGGGACTAGCGGGGGGGCCGGAGACCCAGTACTTC.

This chain links TRBV5-4 with TRBJ2-3; D is undetermined. CDR1 is SGHNT and CDR2 is YYREEE in the germline V gene (reference sequence). With 3 bases removed from V and 2 bases from J, the gap between germline ends came to 4 bases. The CDR3 is made up of 12 amino acids. The CDR3 loop is CASSSSTDTQYF. DNA of the CDR3: TGTGCCAGCAGCTCCTCCACAGATACGCAGTATTTT.

This chain connects TRBV5-1 to TRBJ1-2; 9 nucleotides line up with TRBD1. The CDR3 consists of 16 residues. Germline V gene sequence: CDR1 SGHRS, CDR2 YFSETQ. The ends lost 0 bases at V and 8 bases at J; junction bases unmatched: 11. The CDR3 protein is CASSLGPSDRGRGYTF. Here the CDR3 DNA reads TGCGCCAGCAGCTTGGGCCCCTCGGACAGGGGTAGGGGCTACACCTTC. Complete variable domain (other parts from reference TRBV5-1 and TRBJ1-2): KAGVTQTPRYLIKTRGQQVTLSCSPISGHRSVSWYQQTPGQGLQFLFEYFSETQRNKGNFPGRFSGRQFSNSRSEMNVSTLELGDSALYLCASSLGPSDRGRGYTFGSGTRLTVV.

V and J are TRBV6-1 and TRBJ1-2; possible D gene TRBD1, 5 bases. The CDR3 loop spans 14 amino acids. CDR1 and CDR2 from the germline V gene are MNHNS and SASEGT. V lost 2 bases and J 4 bases, leaving 11 bases between the germline ends. The CDR3 DNA is TGTGCCAGCAGTGAAATTCGGCAGGGCTATGGCTACACCTTC. Encoded protein: CASSEIRQGYGYTF.